One and the same sample provided the 20 T cell receptor beta chains below, sequenced in a study of shared clonotypes between healthy human individuals. Assay: immunoSEQ multiplex PCR; the TCRdb copy retains only in-frame clones and omits some. The table includes about 980,000 clones, around three quarters detected once. Sample: memory CD4+ T cells sorted from blood. Subset: CD45RA-negative fraction. Every receptor here comes from a man aged 18 to 35 in good health.

The chain has TRBV10-3 and TRBJ2-1; D is possibly TRBD1 (6 bases). CDR3 length: 14 residues. The germline V gene encodes CDR1 ENHRY and CDR2 SYGVKD. V dropped 7 bases and J dropped 5 bases, with 15 bases sitting between them. CDR3 region: CAITTGTLDNEQFF. The DNA of the CDR3 is TGTGCCATCACCACGGGGACATTGGACAATGAGCAGTTCTTC.

This chain links TRBV23-1 with TRBJ1-5, with D hard to call. TRBV23-1 is labeled an ORF, and its function is uncertain. The CDR3 runs to 16 residues. With 0 bases removed from V and 2 bases from J, the gap between germline ends came to 11 bases. CDR3 in amino acids: CASSQSAGPGNQPQHF. CDR3 nucleotides: TGCGCCAGCAGTCAATCCGCCGGGCCGGGCAATCAGCCCCAGCATTTT.

The CDR3 here is CASSLGVGGWEFF. CDR3 sequence (DNA): TGTGCCAGCAGCTTGGGGGTAGGTGGATGGGAGTTCTTC. V and J are TRBV5-6 and TRBJ2-1; D unresolved. Trimming took off 0 bases at V and 14 bases at J, with 15 bases between the two ends. The germline CDR1 and CDR2 sequences are SGHDT and YYEEEE. This CDR3 has 13 amino acids.

This clone was seen at least ten times. The chain uses TRBV18 and TRBJ2-7, with no clear D. The CDR3 extends over 14 amino acids. Germline V gene lookup returns CDR1 KGHSH and CDR2 LQKENI. V lost 3 bases and J lost 6, with 15 bases in between. Here the CDR3 reads CASSPSDPRSEQYF. As DNA, the CDR3 is TGTGCCAGCTCACCTTCGGACCCTAGGAGCGAGCAGTACTTC.

V and J are TRBV5-1 and TRBJ2-1; 8 bases match TRBD1. The CDR3 runs to 14 residues. Trimming removed 2 bases from V and 6 bases from J; junction bases left unmatched: 4. Germline V gene sequence: CDR1 SGHRS, CDR2 YFSETQ. CDR3 DNA sequence: TGCGCCAGCAGCTTCAGGGGGCCCCTCAATGAGCAGTTCTTC. Translating gives CASSFRGPLNEQFF.

The chain uses TRBV6-6 and TRBJ1-1; D is unclear. CDR3 size: 15 residues. Trimming shortened V by 5 bases and J by 1 base, and 14 bases separated the two germline ends. Per germline, CDR1 MNHNY and CDR2 SVGAGI (reference sequence). The CDR3, as DNA: TGTGCCAGCAGTCAAAGAGGGCGGGAGAACACTGAAGCTTTCTTT. Amino acids: CASSQRGRENTEAFF.

V gene TRBV7-2 combines with J gene TRBJ1-6, with D maybe TRBD1 (5 bases). The germline V gene has CDR1 SGHTA and CDR2 FQGNSA. Trimming cost V 3 bases and J 10 bases, with 10 bases left between them. The CDR3 has 13 residues. As DNA, the CDR3 is TGTGCCAGCAGCTTTCGGGGGTACTCACCCCTCCACTTT. It codes for CASSFRGYSPLHF.

In its sample, this clone was seen a few times. The CDR3: CATLSGNTIYF. The CDR3 DNA is TGTGCCACCCTCTCTGGAAACACCATATATTTT. V usage is TRBV6-5 and J usage is TRBJ1-3; D ambiguous. This CDR3 is 11 amino acids long. Germline CDR1 reads MNHEY; CDR2 reads SVGAGI. V was trimmed by 10 bases and J by 0 bases, leaving 4 bases between them.

The chain is built from TRBV2 and TRBJ2-3, with D possibly being TRBD1 (6 bases). The CDR3 covers 15 residues. Trimming removed 6 bases from V and 2 bases from J, with 15 bases in between. CDR1 and CDR2 from the germline V gene are SNHLY and FYNNEI. This CDR3 is CASRVGQTDTDTQYF. The CDR3, as DNA: TGTGCCAGCAGAGTAGGACAGACGGACACAGATACGCAGTATTTT.

To note about this clone: Sequence at one end of the junction differs from germline and may be a read error. V usage is TRBV7-7 and J usage is TRBJ2-1; weak D call: TRBD1 (5 bases). The CDR3 is 13 residues long. Germline V gene sequence: CDR1 SSHAT, CDR2 FNYEAQ (reference sequence). CDR3 sequence reads: CASSTRAAGRQFF. The CDR3 DNA sequence: TGTGCTAGCAGCACCAGGGCGGCAGGGCGCCAGTTCTTC.

The rearrangement uses TRBV6-6 and TRBJ2-1; 8 nucleotides agree with TRBD2. Germline lookup yields CDR1 MNHNY and CDR2 SVGAGI (reference sequence). Trimming at V came to 6 bases and at J to 2 bases, leaving 3 bases not matched to a gene. The CDR3 runs 14 residues. In nucleotides, the CDR3 is TGTGCCAGCAGACCGGGACTAGCCTACAATGAGCAGTTCTTC. Its protein is CASRPGLAYNEQFF.

This chain uses TRBV2 with TRBJ1-2; possible D gene TRBD1, 5 bases. The CDR3 has 15 residues. Germline V gene sequence: CDR1 SNHLY, CDR2 FYNNEI. V dropped 6 bases and J dropped 4 bases, with 18 bases sitting between them. The CDR3 DNA sequence: TGTGCCAGCAGGCGTGACGGGACCGGGGTCTATGGCTACACCTTC. It translates to CASRRDGTGVYGYTF. Full variable domain (rest looked up from reference TRBV2 and TRBJ1-2): EPEVTQTPSHQVTQMGQEVILRCVPISNHLYFYWYRQILGQKVEFLVSFYNNEISEKSEIFDDQFSVERPDGSNFTLKIRSTKLEDSAMYFCASRRDGTGVYGYTFGSGTRLTVV.

In its sample, this clone was seen a few times. This chain joins TRBV30 and TRBJ1-1; 7 bases line up with TRBD1. CDR1 is GTSNPN, CDR2 SVGIG, per germline (reference sequence). The CDR3 covers 18 residues. J was trimmed by 4 bases and V by 2 bases; bases with no gene match: 19. CDR3 loop: CAWSNLRGGREKITEAFF. CDR3 bases: TGTGCCTGGAGTAACCTCAGGGGGGGACGAGAAAAGATCACTGAAGCTTTCTTT.

The chain carries TRBV7-9 and TRBJ2-5; 9 bases align to TRBD1. Germline loops: CDR1 SEHNR, CDR2 FQNEAQ (reference sequence). The CDR3 has 15 amino acids. V lost 1 base to trimming and J lost 5 bases; unmatched junction nucleotides: 5. The CDR3 coding sequence is TGTGCCAGCAGCTTAGACACAGGGGGCAGGGAGACCCAGTACTTC. Its protein product is CASSLDTGGRETQYF.

The V and J genes are TRBV2 and TRBJ2-1; 7 nucleotides match TRBD2. J gave up 3 bases and V 11 bases, and 10 bases lay outside the gene matches. Germline V gene sequence: CDR1 SNHLY, CDR2 FYNNEI. The CDR3 length is 14 residues. CDR3 amino acids: CAGGEGGVYNEQFF. The CDR3 DNA follows: TGTGCCGGCGGAGAGGGAGGGGTCTACAATGAGCAGTTCTTC.

In this sample, this clone turned up once. The rearrangement links TRBV6-5 to TRBJ1-2, with 10 bases identical to TRBD1. Unmatched junction bases numbered 5, after V lost 2 bases and J lost 8 bases. The germline CDR1 and CDR2 sequences are MNHEY and SVGAGI. The CDR3 totals 14 residues. CDR3 DNA: TGTGCCAGCAGTTACGGGGACAGGGGTCGGGGCTACACCTTC. Its translation: CASSYGDRGRGYTF.

This clone was seen more than once but under ten times. This rearrangement joins TRBV7-2 to TRBJ1-6, with D possibly being TRBD1 (5 bases). With 6 bases removed from V and 13 bases from J, the gap between germline ends came to 19 bases. The germline gives CDR1 SGHTA, CDR2 FQGNSA. This CDR3 comprises 14 residues. The CDR3 protein is CASSFQGSAFPLHF. The CDR3, as DNA: TGTGCCAGCAGTTTTCAGGGATCTGCATTTCCCCTCCACTTT. The full variable domain, in which reference TRBV7-2 and TRBJ1-6 provide the parts outside the CDR3, is GAGVSQSPSNKVTEKGKDVELRCDPISGHTALYWYRQSLGQGLEFLIYFQGNSAPDKSGLPSDRFSAERTGGSVSTLTIQRTQQEDSAVYLCASSFQGSAFPLHFGNGTRLTVT.

The chain employs TRBV7-2 and TRBJ1-4; D is perhaps TRBD1 (5 bases). The CDR3 sequence is 16 residues long. In germline, CDR1 is SGHTA, CDR2 FQGNSA. Between the trimmed V and J ends, which lost 2 bases and 0 bases, there was a span of 10 bases. This CDR3 is CASSLRRGATNEKLFF. The CDR3 DNA is TGTGCCAGCAGCTTAAGGCGGGGGGCAACTAATGAAAAACTGTTTTTT.

This clone has just a few counts. The chain carries TRBV19 and TRBJ2-2, with TRBD2 matching 12 bases. CDR1 is LNHDA, CDR2 SQIVND, per germline (reference sequence). The CDR3 runs to 15 residues. The trim removed 7 bases at V and 5 bases at J, leaving 5 bases unmatched. CDR3 region: CASKPGLAGTGELFF. CDR3 in DNA: TGTGCCAGTAAACCGGGACTAGCGGGTACCGGGGAGCTGTTTTTT.

The chain employs TRBV12-5 and TRBJ1-5, with D maybe TRBD1 (5 bases). With 6 bases removed from V and 2 bases from J, the gap between germline ends came to 17 bases. Germline V CDR1 and CDR2: LGHNT, FRNRAP. There are 16 residues in the CDR3. The CDR3 here is CASGRDLQVGNQPQHF. The DNA of the CDR3 is TGTGCTAGTGGCCGGGACCTCCAGGTCGGCAATCAGCCCCAGCATTTT.